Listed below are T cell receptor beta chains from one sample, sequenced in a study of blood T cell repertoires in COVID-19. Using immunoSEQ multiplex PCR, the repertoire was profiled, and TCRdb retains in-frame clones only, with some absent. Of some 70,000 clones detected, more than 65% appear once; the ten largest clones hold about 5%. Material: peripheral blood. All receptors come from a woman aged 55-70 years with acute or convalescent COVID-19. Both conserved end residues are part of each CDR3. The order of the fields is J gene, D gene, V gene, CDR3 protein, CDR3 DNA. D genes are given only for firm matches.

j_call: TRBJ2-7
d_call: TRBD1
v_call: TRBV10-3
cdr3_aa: CAISKGAINYEQYF
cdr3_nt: TGTGCCATCAGTAAGGGGGCCATTAACTACGAGCAGTACTTC

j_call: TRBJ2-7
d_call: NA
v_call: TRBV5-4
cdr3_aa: CASSRDNTPYEQYF
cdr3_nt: TGTGCCAGCAGCCGGGATAATACTCCCTACGAGCAGTACTTC

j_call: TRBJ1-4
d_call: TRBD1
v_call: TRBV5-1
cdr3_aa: CASSEGARNEKLFF
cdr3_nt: TGCGCCAGCAGCGAGGGGGCTCGCAATGAAAAACTGTTTTTT

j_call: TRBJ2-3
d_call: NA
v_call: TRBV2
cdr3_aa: CASSGAGTSTDTQYF
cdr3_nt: TGTGCCAGCAGTGGGGCGGGAACTAGCACAGATACGCAGTATTTT

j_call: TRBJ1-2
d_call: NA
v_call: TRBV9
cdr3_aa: CASSVGGRDYGYTF
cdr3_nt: TGTGCCAGCAGCGTAGGCGGCAGGGACTATGGCTACACCTTC

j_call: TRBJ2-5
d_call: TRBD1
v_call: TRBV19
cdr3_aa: CASSHWDRGQETQYF
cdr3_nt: TGTGCCAGTAGTCACTGGGACAGGGGCCAAGAGACCCAGTACTTC

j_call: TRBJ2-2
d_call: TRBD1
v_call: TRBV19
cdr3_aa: CASSAGTVSGELFF
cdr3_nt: TGTGCCAGTAGTGCCGGGACAGTATCCGGGGAGCTGTTTTTT

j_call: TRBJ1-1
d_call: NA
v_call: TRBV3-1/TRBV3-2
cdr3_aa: CASSQEITGGSEAFF
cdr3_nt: TGTGCCAGCAGCCAAGAAATCACAGGTGGCTCGGAAGCTTTCTTT

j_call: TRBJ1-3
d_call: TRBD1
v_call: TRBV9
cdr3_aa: CASSVRQGSGNTIYF
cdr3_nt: TGTGCCAGCAGCGTGAGACAGGGCTCTGGAAACACCATATATTTT

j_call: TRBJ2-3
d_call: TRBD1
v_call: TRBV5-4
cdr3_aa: CASSSGQGDTDTQYF
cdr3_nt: TGTGCCAGCAGCTCCGGACAGGGTGACACAGATACGCAGTATTTT

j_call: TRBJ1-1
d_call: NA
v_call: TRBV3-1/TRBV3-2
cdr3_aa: CASSQDRFRGNTEAFF
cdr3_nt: TGTGCCAGCAGCCAAGATCGGTTCAGGGGGAACACTGAAGCTTTCTTT

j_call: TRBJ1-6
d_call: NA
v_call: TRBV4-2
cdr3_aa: CASSQDGGSSNSPLHF
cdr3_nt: TGTGCCAGCAGCCAAGATGGAGGGAGTAGTAATTCACCCCTCCACTTT

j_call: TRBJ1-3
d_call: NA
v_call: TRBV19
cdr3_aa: CASSIGTWVTGNTIYF
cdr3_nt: TGTGCCAGTAGTATAGGGACTTGGGTAACTGGAAACACCATATATTTT